The rows below give T cell receptor beta chains drawn from one sample of a study of shared clonotypes between healthy human individuals. This table comes from immunoSEQ multiplex PCR, and its TCRdb copy is limited to in-frame clones, with some not included. The data show about 360,000 clones, around 70% seen once. Material: memory CD4+ T cells sorted from blood. The receptors stem from a man younger than 45 in good health. The CDR3 runs from the conserved cysteine through the conserved F or W. The D gene is left open where the match is weak. Some rows have no size entry. The others give once, few or many, or a class for an expanded clone.

TRBJ1-1 | . | TRBV18 | . | TGTGCCAGCTCGCCCCGACTCGGGGACACTGAAGCTTTCTTT | CASSPRLGDTEAFF
TRBJ2-1 | . | TRBV2 | few | TGTGCCAGCCGCGGCGGGGACTCCTACAATGAGCAGTTCTTC | CASRGGDSYNEQFF
TRBJ2-1 | TRBD2 | TRBV12-5 | . | TGTGCTAGTGGCCCCGGGACTAGCGATGAGCAGTTCTTC | CASGPGTSDEQFF
TRBJ2-3 | . | TRBV4-1 | . | TGCGCCAGCAGCCCTGAGGGGCAAACAGATACGCAGTATTTT | CASSPEGQTDTQYF
TRBJ1-2 | . | TRBV18 | once | TGTGCCAGCTCACCAGTCAAGACCGAACTCTATGGCTACACCTTC | CASSPVKTELYGYTF
TRBJ1-4 | . | TRBV19 | once | TGTGCCAGTAGCCTCGGGGGGCATAATGAAAAACTGTTTTTT | CASSLGGHNEKLFF
TRBJ1-1 | . | TRBV11-3 | once | TGTGCCAGCAGCGTGACAGCTAACACTGAAGCTTTCTTT | CASSVTANTEAFF
TRBJ2-2 | . | TRBV9 | few | TGTGCCAGCAGCGTAGCTTCCCGGAGGAGCGGGACAGGAGTCGCCGGGGAGCTGTTTTTT | CASSVASRRSGTGVAGELFF
TRBJ2-7 | . | TRBV25-1 | . | TGTGCCAGCAGTGAATCTTGCAAGGCTAGGATATTCTACGAGCAGTACTTC | CASSESCKARIFYEQYF
TRBJ2-5 | . | TRBV5-1 | . | TGCGCCAGCAGCTTACAGATTCAAGAGACCCAGTACTTC | CASSLQIQETQYF
TRBJ2-7 | . | TRBV5-5 | . | TGTGCCAGCAGCTTGGCCTGGCCGCTCAGGGACGAGCAGTACTTC | CASSLAWPLRDEQYF
TRBJ1-5 | . | TRBV28 | . | TGTGCCAGCAGTTCCCCCAGGGGCCCTTATAGCAATCAGCCCCAGCATTTT | CASSSPRGPYSNQPQHF
TRBJ2-7 | . | TRBV7-9 | . | TGTGCCAGCAGCTTAAACAGGGTAGGGGAGCAGTACTTC | CASSLNRVGEQYF
TRBJ1-4 | . | TRBV29-1 | . | TGCAGCGTTATGAATGAAAAACTGTTTTTT | CSVMNEKLFF
TRBJ1-4 | . | TRBV25-1 | . | TGTGCCAGCAGCCCACCTCGGGGGGGCGGAGGGGAAAAACTGTTTTTT | CASSPPRGGGGEKLFF
TRBJ1-2 | . | TRBV2 | . | TGTGCCAGCAGTGGTAACCTAGAAGATGGCTACACCTTC | CASSGNLEDGYTF
TRBJ1-5 | . | TRBV19 | . | TGTGCCAGTAACGGGAGAAGCAATCAGCCCCAGCATTTT | CASNGRSNQPQHF
TRBJ1-5 | . | TRBV28 | . | TGTGCCAGCAGTCAGAGGGGTCAGCCCCAGCATTTT | CASSQRGQPQHF
TRBJ1-4 | TRBD1 | TRBV5-1 | few | TGCGCCAGCAGCTTGGCCGGGACAGGGGGCAATGAAAAACTGTTTTTT | CASSLAGTGGNEKLFF
TRBJ2-7 | . | TRBV20-1 | . | TGCAGCCCGACGGACCCCTACGAGCAGTACTTC | CSPTDPYEQYF
TRBJ2-1 | TRBD2 | TRBV9 | . | TGTGCCAGCAGCGTAGATAGCGGGAGGGCAAATGGGCAGTTCTTC | CASSVDSGRANGQFF
TRBJ2-7 | . | TRBV2 | . | TGTGCCAGCAGTGTCGCAGGGGTAGACGAGCAGTACTTC | CASSVAGVDEQYF
TRBJ2-1 | TRBD2 | TRBV5-1 | . | TGCGCCAGCAGCCTGGGGGTAGGTAGCGGGACCCACAATGAGCAGTTCTTC | CASSLGVGSGTHNEQFF
TRBJ2-1 | . | TRBV4-3 | . | TGCGCCAGCAGCCTTGGTATGCAGAGCTCCTACAATGAGCAGTTCTTC | CASSLGMQSSYNEQFF
TRBJ2-5 | . | TRBV6-5 | . | TGTGCCAGCAGTTACGTGGAGGCAAAAGAGACCCAGTACTTC | CASSYVEAKETQYF
TRBJ2-6 | . | TRBV7-2 | . | TGTGCCAGCAGCTTAGGGATCTCAGGCTCTGGGGCCAACGTCCTGACTTTC | CASSLGISGSGANVLTF
TRBJ1-5 | . | TRBV7-9 | . | TGTGCCAGCAGTCGCGGGGGCTATAGCAATCAGCCCCAGCATTTT | CASSRGGYSNQPQHF
TRBJ1-4 | . | TRBV6-5 | . | TGTGCCAGCAGTTACTCTGCAGGGGAAAAACTGTTTTTT | CASSYSAGEKLFF
TRBJ1-6 | TRBD1 | TRBV11-2 | few | TGTGCCAGCAGGGCAGAGGGGGCTCGGAATTCACCCCTCCACTTT | CASRAEGARNSPLHF